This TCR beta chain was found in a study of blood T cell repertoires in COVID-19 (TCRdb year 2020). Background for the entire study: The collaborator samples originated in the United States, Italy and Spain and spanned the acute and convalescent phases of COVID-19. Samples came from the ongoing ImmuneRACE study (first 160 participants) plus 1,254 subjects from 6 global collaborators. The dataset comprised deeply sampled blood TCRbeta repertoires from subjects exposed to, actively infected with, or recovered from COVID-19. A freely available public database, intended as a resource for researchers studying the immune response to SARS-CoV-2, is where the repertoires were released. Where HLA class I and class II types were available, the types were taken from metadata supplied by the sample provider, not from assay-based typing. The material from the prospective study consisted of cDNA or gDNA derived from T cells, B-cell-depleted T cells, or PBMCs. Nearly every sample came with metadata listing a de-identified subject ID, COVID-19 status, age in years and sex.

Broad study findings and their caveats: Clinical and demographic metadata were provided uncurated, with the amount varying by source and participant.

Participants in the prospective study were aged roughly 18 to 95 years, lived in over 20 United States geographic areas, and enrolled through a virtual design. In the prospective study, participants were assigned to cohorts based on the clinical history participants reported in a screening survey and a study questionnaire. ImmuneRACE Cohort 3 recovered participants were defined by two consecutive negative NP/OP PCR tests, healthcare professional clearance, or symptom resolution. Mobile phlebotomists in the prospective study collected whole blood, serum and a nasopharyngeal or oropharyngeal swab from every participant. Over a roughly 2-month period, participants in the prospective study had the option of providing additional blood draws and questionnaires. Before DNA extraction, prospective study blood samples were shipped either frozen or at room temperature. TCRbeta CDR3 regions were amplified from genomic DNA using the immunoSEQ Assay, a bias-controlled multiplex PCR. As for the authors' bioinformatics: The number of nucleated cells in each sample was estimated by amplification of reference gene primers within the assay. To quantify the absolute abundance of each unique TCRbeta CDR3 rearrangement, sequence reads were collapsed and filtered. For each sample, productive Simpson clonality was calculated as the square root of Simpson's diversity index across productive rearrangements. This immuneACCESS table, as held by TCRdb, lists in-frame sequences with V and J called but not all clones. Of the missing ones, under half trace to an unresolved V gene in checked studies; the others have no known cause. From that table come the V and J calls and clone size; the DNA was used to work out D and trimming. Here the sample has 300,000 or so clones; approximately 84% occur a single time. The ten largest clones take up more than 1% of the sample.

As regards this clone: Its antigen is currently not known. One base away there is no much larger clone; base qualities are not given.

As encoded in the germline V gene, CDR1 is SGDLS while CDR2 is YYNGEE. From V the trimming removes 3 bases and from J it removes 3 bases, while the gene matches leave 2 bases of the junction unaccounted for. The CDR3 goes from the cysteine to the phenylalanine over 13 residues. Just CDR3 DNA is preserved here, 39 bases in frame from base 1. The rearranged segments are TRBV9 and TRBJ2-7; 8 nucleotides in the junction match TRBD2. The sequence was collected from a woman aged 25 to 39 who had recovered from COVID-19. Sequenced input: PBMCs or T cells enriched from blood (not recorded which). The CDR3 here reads CASSGSGGYEQYF. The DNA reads TGTGCCAGCAGCGGCAGCGGGGGCTACGAGCAGTACTTC. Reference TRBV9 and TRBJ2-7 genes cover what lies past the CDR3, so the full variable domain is DSGVTQTPKHLITATGQRVTLRCSPRSGDLSVYWYQQSLDQGLQFLIQYYNGEERAKGNILERFSAQQFPDLHSELNLSSLELGDSALYFCASSGSGGYEQYFGPGTRLTVT.